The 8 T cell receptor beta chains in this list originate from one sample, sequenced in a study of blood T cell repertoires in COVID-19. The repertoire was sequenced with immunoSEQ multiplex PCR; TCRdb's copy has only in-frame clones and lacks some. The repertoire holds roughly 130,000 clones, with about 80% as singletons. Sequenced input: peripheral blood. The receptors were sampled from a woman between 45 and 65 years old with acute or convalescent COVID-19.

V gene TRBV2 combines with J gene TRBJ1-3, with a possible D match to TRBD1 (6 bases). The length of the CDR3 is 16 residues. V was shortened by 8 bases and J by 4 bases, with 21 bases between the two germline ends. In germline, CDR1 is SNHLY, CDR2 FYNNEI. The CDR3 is CASGPDSNISGNTIYF. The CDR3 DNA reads TGTGCCAGCGGACCGGACAGCAACATCTCAGGAAACACCATATATTTT.

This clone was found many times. The CDR3 region is CSADRDSIQYF. The CDR3 nucleotides read TGCAGTGCTGACAGGGACTCCATTCAGTACTTC. The chain carries TRBV20-1 and TRBJ2-4; D perhaps matches TRBD1 (7 bases). The CDR3 is made up of 11 amino acids. V lost 5 bases to trimming and J lost 9 bases, with 11 bases between them. The germline V gene encodes CDR1 DFQATT and CDR2 SNEGSKA (reference sequence).

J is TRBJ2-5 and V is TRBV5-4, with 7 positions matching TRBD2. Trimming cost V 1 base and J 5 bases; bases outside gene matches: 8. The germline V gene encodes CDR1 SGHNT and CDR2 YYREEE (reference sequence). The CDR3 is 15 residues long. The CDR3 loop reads CASSLSSGGGETQYF. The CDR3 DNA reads TGTGCCAGCAGCTTGTCATCGGGAGGTGGGGAGACCCAGTACTTC.

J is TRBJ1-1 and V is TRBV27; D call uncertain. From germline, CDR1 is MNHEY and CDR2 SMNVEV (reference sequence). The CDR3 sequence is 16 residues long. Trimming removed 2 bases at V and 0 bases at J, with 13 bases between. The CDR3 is CASSLKVANMNTEAFF. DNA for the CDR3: TGTGCCAGCAGTTTAAAAGTGGCAAATATGAACACTGAAGCTTTCTTT.

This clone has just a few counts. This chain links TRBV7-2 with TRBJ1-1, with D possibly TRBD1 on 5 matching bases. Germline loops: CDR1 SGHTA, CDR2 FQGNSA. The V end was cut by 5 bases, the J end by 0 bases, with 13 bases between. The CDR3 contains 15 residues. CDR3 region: CASSATGFMNTEAFF. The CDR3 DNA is TGTGCCAGCAGCGCCACAGGTTTCATGAACACTGAAGCTTTCTTT. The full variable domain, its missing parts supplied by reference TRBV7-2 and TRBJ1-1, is GAGVSQSPSNKVTEKGKDVELRCDPISGHTALYWYRQSLGQGLEFLIYFQGNSAPDKSGLPSDRFSAERTGGSVSTLTIQRTQQEDSAVYLCASSATGFMNTEAFFGQGTRLTVV.

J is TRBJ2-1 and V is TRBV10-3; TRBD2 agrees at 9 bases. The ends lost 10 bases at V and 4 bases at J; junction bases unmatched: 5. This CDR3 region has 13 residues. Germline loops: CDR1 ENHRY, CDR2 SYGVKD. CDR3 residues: CASGTSSYNEQFF. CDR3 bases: TGTGCCAGCGGGACTAGCAGTTACAATGAGCAGTTCTTC.

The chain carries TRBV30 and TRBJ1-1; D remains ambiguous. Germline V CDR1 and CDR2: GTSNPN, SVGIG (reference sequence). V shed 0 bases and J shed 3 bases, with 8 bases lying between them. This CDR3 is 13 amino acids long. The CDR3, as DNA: TGTGCCTGGAGTGTAACCGGGTACACTGAAGCTTTCTTT. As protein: CAWSVTGYTEAFF.

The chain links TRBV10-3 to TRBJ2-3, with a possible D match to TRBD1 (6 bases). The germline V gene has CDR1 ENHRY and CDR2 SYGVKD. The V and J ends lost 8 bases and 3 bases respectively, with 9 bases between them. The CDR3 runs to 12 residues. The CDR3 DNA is TGTGCCATCTGGCAGGGGACAGATACGCAGTATTTT. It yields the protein CAIWQGTDTQYF.